A single sample gave rise to the 13 T cell receptor beta chains below, sequenced in a study of T cells in women clearing cervical HPV infection (dated by TCRdb to the late 2010s). Receptor libraries were prepared by the immunoSEQ multiplex PCR assay. TCRdb took over this immuneACCESS table, retaining in-frame rearrangements with V and J assigned. Such tables are incomplete; in checked studies, under half of the missing clones stem from an unresolved V gene, and the remainder is unexplained. The table for this sample lists about 48,000 clones. The ten largest clones represent about 1.5% of the sample. The sequencing sample was made of blood buffy coat. The receptors shown here come from a woman aged 18-70 years with a cervical HPV16 infection that either progressed to CIN3+ or cleared (not recorded which).

Note on this clone: The read ends 3 residues shy of where the CDR3 ends; the end is completed using the germline J gene. The gene calls are TRBV7-6 and TRBJ2-4, with 7 bases aligning to TRBD1. The CDR3 contains 17 residues. Trimming removed 5 bases from V and 0 bases from J; junction bases left unmatched: 10. The germline CDR1 and CDR2 sequences are SGHVS and FNYEAQ. This CDR3 reads CASSRPRDRLAKNIQYF. CDR3 DNA (partial): TGTGCCAGCAGCCGGCCCCGGGACAGATTAGCCAAAAACATT.

About this clone: From the germline J gene comes the end of the CDR3, since the read stops 3 residues before it. The V and J genes are TRBV5-6 and TRBJ2-7, with D tentatively TRBD1 (6 bases). Germline V gene lookup returns CDR1 SGHDT and CDR2 YYEEEE. V lost 3 bases to trimming and J lost 2 bases, with 15 bases between them. This CDR3 is 15 amino acids long. CDR3 sequence reads: CASSSPGTRTYEQYF. The covered CDR3 bases are TGTGCCAGCAGCTCGCCCGGGACAAGGACCTACGAG.

Concerning this clone: The read is 3 residues too short to cover the CDR3 end, so that end is filled in from the germline J gene. V usage is TRBV11-2 and J usage is TRBJ2-4; no firm D call. The CDR3 runs to 11 residues. The germline gives CDR1 SGHAT, CDR2 FQNNGV. The CDR3 is CASSAFTVQYF. Incomplete CDR3 DNA: TGTGCCAGCAGCGCGTTTACGGTT.

About this clone itself: The read terminates 3 residues ahead of where the CDR3 ends, so the germline J gene completes it. This chain connects TRBV12-3 or TRBV12-4 to TRBJ2-7; TRBD2 agrees at 9 bases. The CDR3 contains 11 residues. J lost 6 bases, V lost 6 bases, and 0 bases had no gene match. Partial CDR3 DNA: TGTGCCAGCAGAGCGGGAGGCGAG. This gives the protein CASRAGGE. Given in full, the CDR3 is CASRAGGEQYF.

Comment on this clone: Read data end 3 residues before the CDR3 end; the end is taken from the germline J gene. This chain joins TRBV6-2 or TRBV6-3 and TRBJ1-1, with D unresolved. Trimming stripped 8 bases from V and 1 base from J, with 11 bases between. The CDR3 runs 13 residues. The V gene's germline CDR1 is MNHEY and CDR2 SVGEGT. The CDR3 here is CASHSAANTEAFF. CDR3 bases read: TGTGCCAGCCATTCTGCGGCGAACACTGAA.

About this clone: With the read ending 3 residues before the CDR3 end, the germline J gene is used to fill in that end. The chain has TRBV7-9 and TRBJ1-5; 7 bases align to TRBD1. The CDR3 runs 15 residues. Trimming took 5 bases from V and 3 from J; bases not matched to a gene: 7. Germline V gene data show CDR1 as SEHNR and CDR2 as FQNEAQ (reference sequence). The chain's CDR3 is CASSPPGQANQPQHF. The CDR3 bases that were read are TGTGCCAGCAGCCCCCCTGGACAGGCCAATCAGCCC. Together with reference TRBV7-9 and TRBJ1-5, the CDR3 gives the full variable domain: DTGVSQNPRHKITKRGQNVTFRCDPISEHNRLYWYRQTLGQGPEFLTYFQNEAQLEKSRLLSDRFSAERPKGSFSTLEIQRTEQGDSAMYLCASSPPGQANQPQHFGDGTRLSIL.

Of note for this clone: Read data end 3 residues before the CDR3 end; the end is taken from the germline J gene. The rearrangement links TRBV6-1 to TRBJ1-1; D not resolved. Germline-derived CDR1 and CDR2 are MNHNS and SASEGT. V gave up 2 bases and J gave up 2 bases, with 9 bases separating them. The CDR3 has 14 amino acids. CDR3 residues: CASSEHKRNTEAFF. The DNA read from the CDR3 is TGTGCCAGCAGTGAACATAAGCGAAACACTGAA.

The sequenced part of the CDR3 DNA is TGCAGTGCCACGAAAACGACAGGGGGGATTAGGAATCAGCCC. Translating gives CSATKTTGGIRNQP. The full CDR3 protein reads CSATKTTGGIRNQPQHF. The rearrangement uses TRBV20-1 and TRBJ1-5; 9 bases align to TRBD1. From the germline J gene comes the end of the CDR3, since the read stops 3 residues before it. The CDR3 has 17 residues. V trimming: 6 bases; J trimming: 4 bases; junction bases outside the gene matches: 16. CDR1 DFQATT and CDR2 SNEGSKA come from the germline V gene (reference sequence).

Of note for this clone: The DNA ends 3 residues before the CDR3 does, and the rest of the CDR3 is filled in from the germline J gene. The gene calls are TRBV7-3 and TRBJ2-5; TRBD1 is a possible D gene (5 bases). The V end lost 5 bases, the J end lost 2 bases, and 15 bases lay between the germline ends. CDR3 length equals 15 residues. CDR1 and CDR2 (germline): SGHTA, FQGTGA. Partial CDR3 DNA: TGTGCCAGCAGCCCCGGACCGACAGTTCAAGAGACC. This encodes CASSPGPTVQET. The full-length CDR3 reads as CASSPGPTVQETQYF.

As to this clone: The read finishes 3 residues shy of the CDR3 end, and the germline J gene is used to complete it. The chain joins TRBV20-1 to TRBJ2-7, with D tentatively TRBD1 (6 bases). V was pared by 0 bases and J by 6 bases, with 21 bases between. Germline V CDR1 and CDR2: DFQATT, SNEGSKA (reference sequence). CDR3 length equals 16 residues. The covered CDR3 bases are TGCAGTGCTAGAGATCTCCAAGGACAGCGCCTCGGCGAG. It is translated as CSARDLQGQRLGE. The whole CDR3 sequence reads CSARDLQGQRLGEQYF.

As for this clone: The read comes to an end 3 residues before the CDR3 does, leaving the germline J gene to fill in the end. This rearrangement joins TRBV5-4 to TRBJ2-7; TRBD2 agrees at 7 bases. The CDR3 totals 15 residues. The germline CDR1 and CDR2 sequences are SGHNT and YYREEE (reference sequence). The V and J ends lost 1 base and 4 bases, in that order; junction bases with no gene match: 8. CDR3 bases read: TGTGCCAGCAGCTTGAATGCGGGAGTAGGATACGAG. Translating gives CASSLNAGVGYE. The complete CDR3 reads CASSLNAGVGYEQYF. Full variable domain (missing parts from reference TRBV5-4 and TRBJ2-7): ETGVTQSPTHLIKTRGQQVTLRCSSQSGHNTVSWYQQALGQGPQFIFQYYREEENGRGNFPPRFSGLQFPNYSSELNVNALELDDSALYLCASSLNAGVGYEQYFGPGTRLTVT.

Concerning this clone itself: The CDR3 is cut off 3 residues early in the read; its end comes from the germline J gene. This chain connects TRBV7-6 to TRBJ2-2; TRBD1 might be the D (6 bases). The CDR3 is 14 residues long. V shed 4 bases and J shed 6 bases, with 12 bases lying between them. Germline-derived CDR1 and CDR2 are SGHVS and FNYEAQ. The CDR3: CASSSTGLPGELFF. The CDR3 bases that were read are TGTGCCAGCAGCTCCACAGGGCTTCCCGGGGAG.

As to this clone: The CDR3 extends 3 residues past the end of the read, so its final part is completed from the germline J gene. The chain combines TRBV20-1 with TRBJ1-1; a possible D gene is TRBD1 (6 bases). Trimming shortened V by 6 bases and J by 1 base, and 9 bases separated the two germline ends. Germline lookup yields CDR1 DFQATT and CDR2 SNEGSKA (reference sequence). The CDR3 has 12 amino acids. CDR3 DNA, as far as it was read: TGCAGTGCCCGACAGGAGAACACTGAA. Residues: CSARQENTE. The full CDR3 protein is CSARQENTEAFF.